Each of the 23 T cell receptor beta chains below was sequenced from the same sample in a study of blood T cell repertoires in COVID-19. TCRdb's copy holds only in-frame clones and misses some; the assay was immunoSEQ multiplex PCR. The table shows fewer than 150,000 clones, with more than 75% occurring only once. Sample: peripheral blood. These receptors came from a woman between 40 and 55 years old with acute or convalescent COVID-19.

The J gene is TRBJ1-6, the V gene TRBV6-5; D is possibly TRBD1 (5 bases). The CDR3 extends over 13 amino acids. The V and J ends lost 5 bases and 11 bases respectively, with 13 bases between them. Per germline, CDR1 MNHEY and CDR2 SVGAGI. CDR3 residues: CASSSGGTTPLHF. Here the CDR3 DNA reads TGTGCCAGCAGTAGCGGGGGAACAACACCCCTCCACTTT.

The chain couples TRBV16 to TRBJ1-2; D possibly corresponds to TRBD1 (6 bases). V lost 2 bases, J lost 2 bases, and 12 bases lay in between. CDR3 length equals 15 residues. Per the germline V gene, CDR1 is KGHSY and CDR2 is FQNENV. The CDR3 loop is CASSQQRQGNYGYTF. The CDR3, as DNA: TGTGCCAGCAGCCAACAGCGTCAGGGGAACTATGGCTACACCTTC. Full variable domain (rest looked up from reference TRBV16 and TRBJ1-2): GEEVAQTPKHLVRGEGQKAKLYCAPIKGHSYVFWYQQVLKNEFKFLISFQNENVFDETGMPKERFSAKCLPNSPCSLEIQATKLEDSAVYFCASSQQRQGNYGYTFGSGTRLTVV.

The rearrangement links TRBV24-1 to TRBJ2-3; 9 nucleotides agree with TRBD2. The CDR3 contains 16 residues. CDR1 is KGHDR, CDR2 SFDVKD, per germline. J was trimmed by 3 bases and V by 5 bases; bases with no gene match: 8. The CDR3 reads CATSGYSAGGTDTQYF. The DNA of the CDR3 is TGTGCCACCAGTGGTTATAGTGCGGGGGGGACAGATACGCAGTATTTT.

The chain recombines TRBV6-1 with TRBJ1-1; 8 bases map to TRBD1. V dropped 2 bases and J dropped 8; count of bases not matched to a gene: 1. In germline, CDR1 is MNHNS, CDR2 SASEGT. The CDR3 contains 12 residues. The CDR3 sequence: CASSERTGEAFF. Here the CDR3 DNA reads TGTGCCAGCAGTGAAAGGACAGGGGAAGCTTTCTTT.

The chain recombines TRBV7-2 with TRBJ2-2; 9 positions agree with TRBD2. The V segment lost 2 bases and the J segment 2 bases; nucleotides outside the gene matches: 6. CDR1 is SGHTA, CDR2 FQGNSA, per germline. The CDR3 is 17 amino acids. The CDR3 nucleotides are TGTGCCAGCAGCTTAAGAGCGGGGGGCCCTAACACCGGGGAGCTGTTTTTT. It codes for CASSLRAGGPNTGELFF. The whole variable domain, remainder taken from reference TRBV7-2 and TRBJ2-2, is GAGVSQSPSNKVTEKGKDVELRCDPISGHTALYWYRQSLGQGLEFLIYFQGNSAPDKSGLPSDRFSAERTGGSVSTLTIQRTQQEDSAVYLCASSLRAGGPNTGELFFGEGSRLTVL.

The V and J genes are TRBV13 and TRBJ2-7; TRBD2 aligns across 8 bases. V was clipped by 1 base and J by 3 bases; unmatched bases: 11. Germline values: CDR1 PRHDT, CDR2 FYEKMQ (reference sequence). The CDR3 totals 17 residues. The CDR3, as DNA: TGTGCCAGCAGCTTAGTGGCGGGGGGCAGAAAATTCTACGAGCAGTACTTC. Translated, it gives CASSLVAGGRKFYEQYF.

This rearrangement joins TRBV15 to TRBJ2-5, with TRBD2 matching 7 bases. Germline CDR1 LNHNV, CDR2 YYDKDF (reference sequence). The CDR3 contains 14 residues. V was pared by 3 bases and J by 1 base, with 2 bases of the junction left unmatched. CDR3 nucleotide sequence: TGTGCCACCAGCAGTGAGCGGGGCCAAGAGACCCAGTACTTC. Protein product: CATSSERGQETQYF.

The chain combines TRBV28 with TRBJ1-4, with TRBD1 matching over 7 bases. CDR1 is MDHEN, CDR2 SYDVKM, per germline. The CDR3 length is 15 residues. The junction had 6 bases not matched to a gene; V was cut back by 3 bases and J by 5 bases. CDR3 in amino acids: CASSFQDRRNEKLFF. CDR3 in DNA: TGTGCCAGCAGTTTTCAGGACAGGAGAAATGAAAAACTGTTTTTT.

The genes are TRBV4-1 and TRBJ1-1; TRBD1 is a possible D gene (5 bases). The CDR3 covers 16 residues. Germline V gene data show CDR1 as MGHRA and CDR2 as YSYEKL. Trimming stripped 4 bases from V and 5 bases from J, with 20 bases between. The CDR3 bases are TGCGCCAGCAGCCGGTCTAGTGCCGGGGAGGGGACTGAAGCTTTCTTT. Its protein product is CASSRSSAGEGTEAFF.

The V and J genes are TRBV7-9 and TRBJ1-1; 7 bases fit TRBD1. The CDR3 spans 15 residues. Unmatched junction bases numbered 7, after V lost 6 bases and J lost 0 bases. CDR1 and CDR2 from the germline V gene are SEHNR and FQNEAQ (reference sequence). CDR3 in DNA: TGTGCCAGCAGGGCCTGGGACAGCATGAACACTGAAGCTTTCTTT. Encoded protein: CASRAWDSMNTEAFF.

DNA for the CDR3: TGTGCCATCGGCGGGACCTCCTACGAGCAGTACTTC. This gives the protein CAIGGTSYEQYF. The chain couples TRBV10-3 to TRBJ2-7, with D perhaps matching TRBD2 (6 bases). With 8 bases removed from V and 0 bases from J, the gap between germline ends came to 8 bases. The CDR3 is 12 residues long. The germline CDR1 and CDR2 sequences are ENHRY and SYGVKD.

This clone was observed a single time. V is TRBV5-1 and J is TRBJ2-2; perhaps TRBD2 as D (5 bases). The V end lost 7 bases, the J end lost 5 bases, and 12 bases lay between the germline ends. The CDR3 sequence is 13 residues long. Germline assignment: CDR1 SGHRS and CDR2 YFSETQ. CDR3 loop: CASWETSTGELFF. CDR3 nucleotide sequence: TGCGCCAGCTGGGAGACTTCGACCGGGGAGCTGTTTTTT.

This chain links TRBV7-9 with TRBJ1-2; TRBD1 agrees at 7 bases. V dropped 5 bases and J dropped 4; count of bases not matched to a gene: 7. The CDR3 consists of 14 residues. Germline CDR1 reads SEHNR; CDR2 reads FQNEAQ (reference sequence). The CDR3 sequence is CASSPHDRVYGYTF. CDR3 nucleotides: TGTGCCAGCAGCCCTCACGACAGGGTCTATGGCTACACCTTC.

This clone was observed a handful of times. This chain uses TRBV14 with TRBJ1-2; TRBD1 matches 10 bases. CDR3 length: 13 residues. CDR1 and CDR2 (germline): SGHDN, FVKESK. V was pared by 4 bases and J by 11 bases, with 7 bases of the junction left unmatched. The CDR3 bases are TGTGCCAGCAGCCCAGGGACAGGGGTGAGATACACCTTC. Protein: CASSPGTGVRYTF.

The rearrangement links TRBV7-9 to TRBJ1-1; 7 positions match TRBD1. The CDR3 extends over 13 amino acids. With 1 base clipped from V and 12 bases from J, the junction kept 8 bases outside the gene matches. Germline CDR1 SEHNR, CDR2 FQNEAQ (reference sequence). The CDR3 coding sequence is TGTGCCAGCAGCTTAGTACAGGGGAGTGGAACTTTCTTT. Protein: CASSLVQGSGTFF.

The chain combines TRBV5-1 with TRBJ1-4; D not resolved. The CDR3 spans 16 residues. CDR1 is SGHRS and CDR2 is YFSETQ in the germline V gene. V was trimmed by 2 bases and J by 3 bases, leaving 14 bases between them. CDR3 sequence: CASSLGARGSNEKLFF. CDR3 sequence (DNA): TGCGCCAGCAGCTTAGGAGCAAGAGGGTCTAATGAAAAACTGTTTTTT.

This chain joins TRBV7-8 and TRBJ1-2; TRBD1 agrees at 7 bases. Germline V CDR1 and CDR2: SGHVS, FQNEAQ. The CDR3 sequence is 15 residues long. The trim removed 3 bases at V and 8 bases at J, leaving 12 bases unmatched. CDR3 protein: CASSLHFDRVQGYTF. CDR3 DNA sequence: TGTGCCAGCAGCTTGCACTTCGACAGGGTGCAGGGCTACACCTTC.

The gene calls are TRBV3-1 (or the pseudogene TRBV3-2) and TRBJ2-1, with 9 bases identical to TRBD1. Germline loops: CDR1 LGHDT, CDR2 YNNKEL (reference sequence). Losses at the gene ends were 0 bases for V and 4 bases for J; bases not matched to a gene: 4. CDR3 length: 16 amino acids. The CDR3 protein is CASSQDSGTGYNEQFF. In DNA form, the CDR3 reads TGTGCCAGCAGCCAAGACTCCGGGACAGGGTACAATGAGCAGTTCTTC.

Only a few counts were recorded for this clone. The chain is built from TRBV7-3 and TRBJ2-1, with D maybe TRBD2 (5 bases). CDR3 length equals 16 residues. V was shortened by 4 bases and J by 6 bases, with 19 bases between the two germline ends. The germline CDR1 and CDR2 sequences are SGHTA and FQGTGA. This CDR3 reads CASSSRPSRLANEQFF. DNA for the CDR3: TGTGCCAGCAGCTCCCGCCCATCTAGGCTAGCCAATGAGCAGTTCTTC.

This clone was observed a single time. The rearrangement links TRBV5-1 to TRBJ2-3; the match to TRBD2 covers 12 bases. The V and J ends lost 2 bases and 4 bases, in that order; junction bases with no gene match: 5. The CDR3 is 16 residues long. Germline CDR1 SGHRS, CDR2 YFSETQ. The CDR3 loop reads CASSLPSGGGADTQYF. The CDR3 DNA is TGCGCCAGCAGCTTACCTAGCGGGGGGGGCGCAGATACGCAGTATTTT.

The chain joins TRBV2 to TRBJ1-5; TRBD1 might be the D (5 bases). Trimming removed 1 base at V and 6 bases at J, with 7 bases between. Germline assignment: CDR1 SNHLY and CDR2 FYNNEI. This CDR3 has 13 residues. CDR3 coding DNA: TGTGCCAGCAGTGAAGGGGGCGGTCAGCCCCAGCATTTT. As protein: CASSEGGGQPQHF.

The chain uses TRBV7-9 and TRBJ1-6; no reliable D call. The CDR3 loop spans 13 amino acids. The germline gives CDR1 SEHNR, CDR2 FQNEAQ (reference sequence). V lost 5 bases to trimming and J lost 8 bases, with 10 bases between them. CDR3 DNA sequence: TGTGCCAGCAGCACGGACGGGGATTCACCCCTCCACTTT. Its protein product is CASSTDGDSPLHF.

This chain links TRBV27 with TRBJ1-2; D is undetermined. This CDR3 region has 13 residues. Trimming stripped 5 bases from V and 1 base from J, with 8 bases between. Germline CDR1 and CDR2: MNHEY and SMNVEV (reference sequence). CDR3 in DNA: TGTGCCAGCAGTCCCACAATTAACTATGGCTACACCTTC. It codes for CASSPTINYGYTF.